One and the same sample provided the 23 T cell receptor beta chains below, sequenced in a study of molecular identifiers for immune sequencing clone quantification. TCRdb processed the PCR reads anew with MiXCR; each CDR3 protein has one entry. This sample has 400,000 to 600,000 distinct CDR3 sequences; about 25% occur once, and the top ten carry over 0.6%. Sample: naive CD8+ T cells from blood, with Jurkat cell RNA spiked in. Subset specified: FACS-sorted CD8+CD4-CCR7+CD45RA+ naive T cells. The source is a human donor in good health. Some libraries in this study had Jurkat cell RNA spiked in.

CDR3 region: CASSARRAIGADTQYF. For the CDR3, the DNA is TGTGCCAGCAGTGCCAGGAGGGCTATTGGAGCAGATACGCAGTATTTT. This chain links TRBV27 with TRBJ2-3; weak D call: TRBD2 (6 bases). The CDR3 has 16 amino acids. V was cut by 5 bases and J by 4 bases, with 19 bases left in between. Germline-derived CDR1 and CDR2 are MNHEY and SMNVEV (reference sequence).

This clonotype was found a few times. V usage is TRBV29-1 and J usage is TRBJ2-7; D is perhaps TRBD1 or TRBD2 (6 bases each). V was cut by 3 bases and J by 1 base, with 19 bases left in between. This CDR3 contains 16 residues. Per germline, CDR1 SQVTM and CDR2 ANQGSEA. The CDR3 DNA reads as TGCAGCGTTGAGGATGGAGGTCGGGGGCCTTCCTACGAGCAGTACTTC. It encodes CSVEDGGRGPSYEQYF.

This clonotype has a count of ten or more. The chain combines TRBV4-1 with TRBJ2-3; a possible D gene is TRBD2 (6 bases). The CDR3 is 19 amino acids. V was pared by 3 bases and J by 6 bases, with 28 bases between. The germline V gene has CDR1 MGHRA and CDR2 YSYEKL. CDR3 DNA: TGCGCCAGCAGCCAGTATTCCGCTCCGGGACGCGGGACGGGGGATACGCAGTATTTT. This sequence encodes CASSQYSAPGRGTGDTQYF.

This clonotype was found a few times. The chain carries TRBV20-1 and TRBJ1-1; 11 bases align to TRBD1. The CDR3 runs 17 residues. Losses at the gene ends were 1 base for V and 5 bases for J; bases not matched to a gene: 12. Germline loops: CDR1 DFQATT, CDR2 SNEGSKA (reference sequence). The CDR3 spells CSARGLGTGGSGTEAFF. CDR3 in DNA: TGCAGTGCTAGAGGTCTCGGGACAGGGGGATCGGGTACTGAAGCTTTCTTT.

For this clonotype: It may be a read error: a sequence one base away is much more abundant. The chain joins TRBV4-3 to TRBJ2-3; D ambiguous. Germline CDR1 reads LGHNA; CDR2 reads YSLEER. This CDR3 is 15 amino acids long. The CDR3 sequence: CAGSQDRIALDTQYF. CDR3 nucleotide sequence: TGCGCCGGCAGCCAAGATCGGATAGCCTTAGATACGCAGTATTTT.

This clonotype was picked up a small number of times. The V call is TRBV7-9, the J call TRBJ2-7; 7 nucleotides align to TRBD1. V was clipped by 2 bases and J by 2 bases; unmatched bases: 3. The CDR3 spans 14 residues. From germline, CDR1 is SEHNR and CDR2 FQNEAQ (reference sequence). In nucleotides, the CDR3 is TGTGCCAGCAGCTTATCGGGACAGCCCTACGAGCAGTACTTC. It is translated as CASSLSGQPYEQYF.

This clonotype was seen ten or more times. The chain joins TRBV20-1 to TRBJ2-3, with unresolved D. The CDR3 length is 13 residues. Deletions cut 0 bases from V and 4 bases from J, with 8 bases between. CDR1 and CDR2 (germline): DFQATT, SNEGSKA (reference sequence). The CDR3 reads CSARDRPPDTQYF. In nucleotides, the CDR3 is TGCAGTGCTAGAGATCGACCCCCAGATACGCAGTATTTT.

This sequence joins TRBV5-6 and TRBJ2-1; D gene ambiguous. CDR1 SGHDT and CDR2 YYEEEE come from the germline V gene. V dropped 4 bases and J dropped 10 bases, with 21 bases sitting between them. The CDR3 is 15 amino acids. The DNA of the CDR3 is TGTGCCAGCAGCCTTTGGCCGGCCACGATAGGGGAGCAGTTCTTC. It encodes CASSLWPATIGEQFF.

This clonotype was picked up a small number of times. This chain joins TRBV14 and TRBJ1-1; D is uncertain. Germline V gene sequence: CDR1 SGHDN, CDR2 FVKESK. V was trimmed by 4 bases and J by 4 bases, leaving 13 bases between them. The CDR3 runs 14 residues. CDR3 coding DNA: TGTGCCAGCAGCCGAGACTGGCCGTTCACTGAAGCTTTCTTT. Its translation: CASSRDWPFTEAFF.

This clonotype was counted a few times. V usage is TRBV7-9 and J usage is TRBJ2-3; maybe TRBD2 (6 bases). The CDR3 has 16 amino acids. Germline V gene sequence: CDR1 SEHNR, CDR2 FQNEAQ (reference sequence). Trimming cost V 4 bases and J 6 bases, with 20 bases left between them. The CDR3 spells CASSSSRPAGMDTQYF. The CDR3 DNA reads TGTGCCAGCAGCTCGTCGAGGCCCGCGGGGATGGATACGCAGTATTTT.

This clonotype was detected ten times or more. This sequence joins TRBV29-1 and TRBJ2-5; D ambiguous. The CDR3 covers 12 residues. Per germline, CDR1 SQVTM and CDR2 ANQGSEA. V was shortened by 6 bases and J by 0 bases, with 8 bases between the two germline ends. DNA for the CDR3: TGCAGCGTCCCTAAAAACCAAGAGACCCAGTACTTC. It yields the protein CSVPKNQETQYF.

In regard to this clonotype: A much larger clone sits a single nucleotide away, making a read error possible. This chain joins TRBV19 and TRBJ1-1; D gene uncertain. The germline V and J ends were trimmed by 5 bases and 3 bases, with 13 bases remaining between them. Germline V gene sequence: CDR1 LNHDA, CDR2 SQIVND (reference sequence). This CDR3 is 14 amino acids long. The CDR3 sequence: CASSLRTGDTEAFF. In DNA, the CDR3 is TGTGCCAGTAGTCTCCGGACGGGAGACACTGAAGCTTTCTTT.

This clonotype was counted a few times. The chain uses TRBV4-3 and TRBJ2-3; no reliable D call. This CDR3 has 18 amino acids. V gave up 0 bases and J gave up 2 bases, with 18 bases separating them. CDR1 LGHNA and CDR2 YSLEER come from the germline V gene. The CDR3 spells CASSQDRTTGPNTDTQYF. DNA of the CDR3: TGCGCCAGCAGCCAAGATAGGACCACCGGACCCAACACAGATACGCAGTATTTT.

The rearrangement uses TRBV5-4 and TRBJ1-1; D uncertain. CDR3 length: 13 residues. CDR1 is SGHNT, CDR2 YYREEE, per germline (reference sequence). The ends were cut back, 0 bases at V and 6 bases at J, with 9 bases in the middle. CDR3 loop: CASSLGVKPEAFF. Here the CDR3 DNA reads TGTGCCAGCAGCTTGGGGGTGAAACCTGAAGCTTTCTTT.

CDR3 coding DNA: TGCGCCAGCAGCCAAGCGACTAGTTCCTACAATGAGCAGTTCTTC. Protein: CASSQATSSYNEQFF. The rearrangement links TRBV4-1 to TRBJ2-1, with D possibly TRBD2 on 6 matching bases. The CDR3 has 15 residues. The germline V gene has CDR1 MGHRA and CDR2 YSYEKL. V lost 1 base, J lost 1 base, and 8 bases lay in between.

The sample holds a few counts of this clonotype. CDR3: CASSLAQGPLYNEQFF. The CDR3 coding sequence is TGTGCCAGCAGCTTAGCCCAGGGTCCTCTGTACAATGAGCAGTTCTTC. The chain recombines TRBV11-2 with TRBJ2-1, with D maybe TRBD1 (5 bases). The CDR3 loop spans 16 amino acids. V was pared by 1 base and J by 4 bases, with 14 bases between. The germline gives CDR1 SGHAT, CDR2 FQNNGV.

Comment on this clonotype: A much larger clone differs by one base, so this may be a read error. The rearrangement joins TRBV4-1 to TRBJ2-7, with a possible D match to TRBD1 (6 bases). This CDR3 is built from 14 residues. The ends were cut back, 0 bases at V and 3 bases at J, with 9 bases in the middle. Germline values: CDR1 MGHRA, CDR2 YSYEKL. DNA of the CDR3: TGCGCCAGCAGCCAAGATGGACAGCGCTACGAGCAGTACTTC. As protein: CASSQDGQRYEQYF.

The rearrangement links TRBV27 to TRBJ2-1, with 8 positions matching TRBD1. The length of the CDR3 is 13 residues. The trim removed 10 bases at V and 5 bases at J, leaving 7 bases unmatched. Per germline, CDR1 MNHEY and CDR2 SMNVEV (reference sequence). CDR3 in DNA: TGTGCCACCGGGACAGGCCTTAACAATGAGCAGTTCTTC. This encodes CATGTGLNNEQFF.

With regard to this clonotype: A much bigger clone sits one base away, suggesting this may be a read error. This chain uses TRBV28 with TRBJ2-4, with 11 positions matching TRBD2. V shed 7 bases and J 7 bases; nucleotides not matched to a gene: 12. The V gene's germline CDR1 is MDHEN and CDR2 SYDVKM. The length of the CDR3 is 16 residues. This CDR3 reads CASNAGTSGAWNIQYF. CDR3 bases: TGTGCCAGCAATGCAGGGACTAGCGGAGCTTGGAACATTCAGTACTTC.

Many counts were recorded for this clonotype. V gene TRBV19 combines with J gene TRBJ2-7; D not resolved. Between the trimmed V and J ends, which lost 3 bases and 5 bases, there was a span of 11 bases. This CDR3 contains 13 residues. Per germline, CDR1 LNHDA and CDR2 SQIVND (reference sequence). The CDR3 DNA reads TGTGCCAGTAGTATCGCAGGTCCGAACGAGCAGTACTTC. It specifies CASSIAGPNEQYF. Full variable domain (missing parts from reference TRBV19 and TRBJ2-7): DGGITQSPKYLFRKEGQNVTLSCEQNLNHDAMYWYRQDPGQGLRLIYYSQIVNDFQKGDIAEGYSVSREKKESFPLTVTSAQKNPTAFYLCASSIAGPNEQYFGPGTRLTVT.

Concerning this clonotype: Sequence at one end of the junction differs from germline and may be a read error. The CDR3 DNA follows: TGCGCCCGCAGCCTCCGGGGTGGGGATGTCACCGGGGAGCTGTTTTTT. Its protein is CARSLRGGDVTGELFF. V gene TRBV4-1 combines with J gene TRBJ2-2, with a tentative D call TRBD2 (5 bases). Germline CDR1 reads MGHRA; CDR2 reads YSYEKL. The CDR3 sequence is 16 residues long.

Comments on this clonotype: It is likely a read error, because the conserved phenylalanine at the end of the CDR3 is missing. The chain uses TRBV4-3 and TRBJ2-7; D gene ambiguous. The CDR3 is made up of 16 amino acids. V lost 3 bases to trimming and J lost 3 bases, with 18 bases between them. The germline V gene has CDR1 LGHNA and CDR2 YSLEER. In DNA form, the CDR3 reads TGCGCCAGCAGCCACTTAGTCCTAACTGGGAACTACGAGCAGTACATC. Protein: CASSHLVLTGNYEQYI.

This chain links TRBV5-6 with TRBJ2-7; TRBD1 or TRBD2 may be the D gene (6 bases each). Germline-derived CDR1 and CDR2 are SGHDT and YYEEEE. The CDR3 is 16 amino acids. V lost 3 bases to trimming and J lost 0 bases, with 16 bases between them. The CDR3 DNA sequence: TGTGCCAGCAGCTCGGGAGAGGGGGACCCCTCCTACGAGCAGTACTTC. Its protein is CASSSGEGDPSYEQYF.